The rows below give T cell receptor beta chains drawn from one sample of a study of T-cell reconstitution after alpha-beta-depleted transplantation in children. Using its own MiXCR run on the PCR reads, TCRdb lists one record per CDR3 protein. The sample has around 440,000 distinct CDR3 sequences, about 10% seen once; the top ten hold approximately 2%. The source material was PBMCs, sampled before TCRalphabeta/CD19-depleted stem cell transplant. The origin of the receptors is a child aged 2-9 years with inherited bone marrow failure, due to receive a stem cell transplant. The CDR3 runs from the conserved cysteine through the conserved F or W. A D gene is named only where the DNA matches it firmly. Part of the rows lack a size; the others show once, few, many or a class for expanded clones.

TRBV12-2	TRBJ2-1	.	.	CASRLAGRRTSAYNEQIF
TRBV19	TRBJ1-1	TRBD1	few	CASSIQGATEAFF
TRBV5-1	TRBJ2-7	.	many	CASSPGHKVYYEQYF
TRBV12-3/TRBV12-4	TRBJ2-3	.	many	CASSLPPGSKGSTDTQYF
TRBV4-3	TRBJ2-1	.	many	CASSQDRSGNEQFF
TRBV20-1	TRBJ2-7	.	many	CSTGAGRVAEQYF
TRBV20-1	TRBJ1-6	.	few	CSARTGPYNSPLHF
TRBV19	TRBJ2-6	.	.	CASSTSLSVSGANVLTF
TRBV15	TRBJ2-5	TRBD1	many	CATSSRDRDQETQYF
TRBV10-2	TRBJ2-1	TRBD2	many	CAIGLAGGNEQFF
TRBV29-1	TRBJ2-5	TRBD2	many	CSAGLLEETQYF
TRBV7-9	TRBJ1-2	.	many	CASSYSLNPGGYGYTF
TRBV4-3	TRBJ2-7	.	many	CASSQDRWTATEQYF
TRBV7-2	TRBJ2-7	TRBD1	.	CASGLDRGPYEQYF
TRBV7-6	TRBJ2-1	TRBD2	.	CASTLNPGLASSPTQFF
TRBV19	TRBJ2-7	TRBD2	.	CASSKGTSGLSYEQYF
TRBV20-1	TRBJ1-2	.	few	CSARAPGESVGYTF
TRBV12-3/TRBV12-4	TRBJ2-1	.	.	CASSSLLVSSYNEQFF
TRBV7-2	TRBJ2-7	TRBD1	many	CASSLLGQGANEQYF
TRBV4-1	TRBJ2-1	.	many	CASSPGPPNEQFF
TRBV6-5	TRBJ2-7	.	many	CASSYSASETYEQYF
TRBV6-1	TRBJ2-7	TRBD2	once	CASTPGTSYHEQYF
TRBV5-5	TRBJ2-1	.	many	CASSLGPLAIRYNEQFF
TRBV5-1	TRBJ2-1	.	many	CASSSYSTGRVYNEQFF
TRBV12-3/TRBV12-4	TRBJ2-1	.	few	CASSVLGAYNEQFF
TRBV7-2	TRBJ2-2	TRBD2	few	CASSTSPLWTSGRTKGTGELFF
TRBV25-1	TRBJ2-7	.	many	CASSGGERAYEQYF
TRBV9	TRBJ2-3	TRBD1	many	CASSVGSRGRDTQYF
TRBV12-3/TRBV12-4	TRBJ2-5	TRBD2	.	CAGSLGLAGMGETQYF
TRBV27	TRBJ2-1	TRBD2	many	CASSLGGLAANEQFF
TRBV3-1	TRBJ2-3	TRBD2	many	CASSQGKIAGGLTDTQYF
TRBV12-3/TRBV12-4	TRBJ1-1	TRBD1	few	CASSLSGQGDTEAFF
TRBV4-3	TRBJ1-1	.	many	CASSQARQANTEAFF
TRBV4-3	TRBJ2-7	TRBD2	many	CASSFHPSGRGYEQYF
TRBV7-6	TRBJ2-1	.	many	CASSLAQGKYNEQFF
TRBV7-2	TRBJ1-1	TRBD1	many	CASSLFGVGNRGSEAFF
TRBV27	TRBJ2-7	.	many	CASSSDLYSYEQYF
TRBV19	TRBJ2-1	TRBD1	.	CASSTGTGGSHEQFF
TRBV29-1	TRBJ2-3	.	many	CSVVWDGTDTQYF